Sequencing of this T cell receptor (beta chain) was carried out in a study of T cell repertoires in cytomegalovirus infection. Trimming stripped 5 bases from V and 5 bases from J, with 10 bases between. The length of the CDR3 is 13 residues. In germline, CDR1 is MNHEY, CDR2 SMNVEV (reference sequence). One entry per CDR3 protein, called by TCRdb with MiXCR from the reads. Found here are about 770,000 distinct CDR3 sequences, 29% of them singletons; the top ten hold over 10%. This clonotype showed up just once. Its antigen is undetermined. Study observations and caveats: In two of eight donors, the top clonotype was HLA-C-restricted CMV-specific.

This TCR came from a human donor in good health (CMV status not recorded). Some clones in this sample may be carry-over from other donors' samples. This chain joins TRBV27 and TRBJ1-5; maybe TRBD1 (5 bases). The sample consisted of cultured CD8+ T cells from PBMCs, taken from culture after CMV antigen stimulation. CDR3 bases: TGTGCCAGCAGTAGCAGGGTTCATCAGCCCCAGCATTTT. Its protein product is CASSSRVHQPQHF.